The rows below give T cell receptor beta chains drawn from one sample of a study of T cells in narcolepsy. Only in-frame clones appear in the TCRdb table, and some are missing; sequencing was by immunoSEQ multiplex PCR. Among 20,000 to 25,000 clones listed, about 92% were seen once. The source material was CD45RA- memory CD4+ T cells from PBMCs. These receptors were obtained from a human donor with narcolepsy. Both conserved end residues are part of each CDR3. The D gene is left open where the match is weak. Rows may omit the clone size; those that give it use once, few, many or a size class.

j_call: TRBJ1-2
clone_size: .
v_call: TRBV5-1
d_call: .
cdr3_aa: CASSLEGTKGGYTF
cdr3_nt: TGCGCCAGCAGCTTGGAAGGGACGAAGGGTGGCTACACCTTC

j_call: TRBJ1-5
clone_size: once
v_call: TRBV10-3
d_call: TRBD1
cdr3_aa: CAISEQGNQPQHF
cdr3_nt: TGTGCCATCAGTGAACAGGGGAATCAGCCCCAGCATTTT

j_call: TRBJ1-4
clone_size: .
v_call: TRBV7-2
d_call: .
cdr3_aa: CASSSRGRPNEKLFF
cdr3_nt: TGTGCCAGCAGTTCACGGGGACGGCCTAATGAAAAACTGTTTTTT

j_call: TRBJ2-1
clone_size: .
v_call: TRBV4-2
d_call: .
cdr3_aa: CASSQGGRDSYNEQFF
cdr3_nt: TGTGCCAGCAGCCAAGGGGGGAGAGACTCCTACAATGAGCAGTTCTTC

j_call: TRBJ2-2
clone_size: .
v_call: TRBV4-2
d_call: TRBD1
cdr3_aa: CASSSPGQVAGELFF
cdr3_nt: TGTGCCAGCAGCTCTCCCGGACAGGTGGCCGGGGAGCTGTTTTTT

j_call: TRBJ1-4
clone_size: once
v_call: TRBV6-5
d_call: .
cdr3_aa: CASSYSGPSDEKLFF
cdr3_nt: TGTGCCAGCAGTTACTCTGGGCCTTCGGATGAAAAACTGTTTTTT

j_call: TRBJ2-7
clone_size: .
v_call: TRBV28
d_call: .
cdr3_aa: CASSQGYEQYF
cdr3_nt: TGTGCCAGCAGCCAGGGATACGAGCAGTACTTC

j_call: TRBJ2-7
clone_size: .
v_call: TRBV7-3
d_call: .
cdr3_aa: CASSLDTHYEQYF
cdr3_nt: TGTGCCAGCAGCTTAGACACCCACTACGAGCAGTACTTC

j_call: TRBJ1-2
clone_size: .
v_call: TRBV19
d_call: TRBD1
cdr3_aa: CASSATGGDYGYTF
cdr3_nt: TGTGCCAGTAGTGCCACAGGGGGCGACTATGGCTACACCTTC

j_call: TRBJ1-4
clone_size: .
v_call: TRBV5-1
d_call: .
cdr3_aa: CASSPQGNSEKLFF
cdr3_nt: TGCGCCAGCAGCCCCCAGGGTAATAGCGAAAAACTGTTTTTT

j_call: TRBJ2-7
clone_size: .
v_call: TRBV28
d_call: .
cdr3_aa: CASSFTEGPTFFSYEQYF
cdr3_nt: TGTGCCAGCAGTTTTACGGAGGGGCCCACTTTCTTCTCCTACGAGCAGTACTTC

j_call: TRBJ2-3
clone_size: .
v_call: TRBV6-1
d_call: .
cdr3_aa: CASSEVVEDTQYF
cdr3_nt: TGTGCCAGCAGTGAAGTTGTAGAAGATACGCAGTATTTT

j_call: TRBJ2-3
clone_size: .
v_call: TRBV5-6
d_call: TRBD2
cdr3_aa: CASSLGIAGVVTDTQYF
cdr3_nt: TGTGCCAGCAGCTTGGGCATAGCGGGAGTCGTGACAGATACGCAGTATTTT

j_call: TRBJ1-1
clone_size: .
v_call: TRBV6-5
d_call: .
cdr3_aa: CASSYWGRLNTEAFF
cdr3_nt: TGTGCCAGCAGTTATTGGGGGCGGCTGAACACTGAAGCTTTCTTT

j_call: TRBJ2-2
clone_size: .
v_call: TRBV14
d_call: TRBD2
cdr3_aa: CASSQPLTGGGLGELFF
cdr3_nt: TGTGCCAGCAGCCAGCCCTTGACGGGCGGGGGATTGGGGGAGCTGTTTTTT

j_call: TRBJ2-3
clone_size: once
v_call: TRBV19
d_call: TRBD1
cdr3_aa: CASTLRDRFSTDTQYF
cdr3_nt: TGTGCCAGTACCCTGAGGGACAGATTTAGCACAGATACGCAGTATTTT

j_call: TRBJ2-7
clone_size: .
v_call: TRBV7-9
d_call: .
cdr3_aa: CASSLITSYEQYF
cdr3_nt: TGTGCCAGCAGCTTAATAACCTCCTACGAGCAGTACTTC

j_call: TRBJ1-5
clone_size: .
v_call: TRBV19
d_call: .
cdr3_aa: CASTLVGISGPQHF
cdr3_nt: TGTGCCAGTACCCTAGTTGGGATCTCCGGGCCCCAGCATTTT

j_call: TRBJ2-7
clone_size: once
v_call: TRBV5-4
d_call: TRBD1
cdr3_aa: CASSPGPGQGSYEQYF
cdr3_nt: TGTGCCAGCAGCCCGGGGCCGGGACAGGGCTCCTACGAGCAGTACTTC

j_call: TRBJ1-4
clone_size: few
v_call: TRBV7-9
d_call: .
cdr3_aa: CASRPGIGRRFEKLFF
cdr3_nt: TGTGCCAGCAGACCGGGTATCGGCAGAAGGTTTGAAAAACTGTTTTTT

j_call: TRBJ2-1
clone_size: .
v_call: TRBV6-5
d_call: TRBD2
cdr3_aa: CASSSGGTSGYNEQFF
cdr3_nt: TGTGCCAGCAGTTCAGGTGGGACTAGCGGCTACAATGAGCAGTTCTTC

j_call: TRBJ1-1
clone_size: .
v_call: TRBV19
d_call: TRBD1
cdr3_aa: CASSTRDRGRPLLGAFF
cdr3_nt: TGTGCCAGTAGTACCCGGGACAGGGGGCGCCCCCTCCTTGGAGCTTTCTTT

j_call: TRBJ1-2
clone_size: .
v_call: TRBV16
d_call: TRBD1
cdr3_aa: CASSQRLHLGGADGYTF
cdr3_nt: TGTGCCAGCAGCCAACGGTTACACCTAGGGGGCGCGGATGGCTACACCTTC

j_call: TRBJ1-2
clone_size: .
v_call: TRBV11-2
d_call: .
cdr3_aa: CASSLFPGWGYGYTF
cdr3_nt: TGTGCCAGCAGCTTATTTCCAGGGTGGGGCTATGGCTACACCTTC

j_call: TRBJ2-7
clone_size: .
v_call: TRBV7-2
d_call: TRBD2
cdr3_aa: CASSLIAGGPQEQYF
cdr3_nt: TGTGCCAGCAGTCTAATAGCGGGAGGCCCTCAGGAGCAGTACTTC

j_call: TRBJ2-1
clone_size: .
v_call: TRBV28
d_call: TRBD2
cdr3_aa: CASSSTGTSGRALFF
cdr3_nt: TGTGCCAGCAGTTCCACCGGGACTAGCGGGAGGGCACTATTCTTC

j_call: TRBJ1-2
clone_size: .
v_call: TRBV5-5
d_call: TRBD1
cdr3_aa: CASSLGTAVNYGYTF
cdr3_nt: TGTGCCAGCAGCCTGGGGACAGCCGTTAACTATGGCTACACCTTC

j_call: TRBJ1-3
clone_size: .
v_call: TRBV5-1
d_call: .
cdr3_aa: CASSFQGRSSTRDTIYF
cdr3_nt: TGCGCCAGCAGCTTCCAGGGTCGAAGCAGCACCCGGGACACCATATATTTT

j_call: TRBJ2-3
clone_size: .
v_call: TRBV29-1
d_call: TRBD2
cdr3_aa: CSVESASGRSASPTDTQYF
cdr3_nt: TGCAGCGTTGAATCTGCTAGCGGGAGGTCCGCCTCCCCCACAGATACGCAGTATTTT

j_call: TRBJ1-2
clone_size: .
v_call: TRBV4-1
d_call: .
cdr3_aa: CASSQERVSYTF
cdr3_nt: TGCGCCAGCAGCCAAGAAAGGGTATCATACACCTTC

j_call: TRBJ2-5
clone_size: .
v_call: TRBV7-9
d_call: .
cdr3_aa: CASSSGGDRQYF
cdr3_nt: TGTGCCAGCAGCTCGGGAGGGGACAGGCAGTACTTC

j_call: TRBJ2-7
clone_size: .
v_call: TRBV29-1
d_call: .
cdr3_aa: CSVEDTAYEQYF
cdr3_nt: TGCAGCGTTGAAGATACGGCCTACGAGCAGTACTTC

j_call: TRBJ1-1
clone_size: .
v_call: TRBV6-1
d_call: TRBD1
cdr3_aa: CAGGTGRGTEAFF
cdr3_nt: TGTGCCGGAGGGACAGGGAGGGGGACTGAAGCTTTCTTT

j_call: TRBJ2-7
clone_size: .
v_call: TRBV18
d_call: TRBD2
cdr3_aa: CASSPASGSRLSEQYF
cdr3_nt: TGTGCCAGCTCACCGGCTAGCGGGAGTCGATTAAGCGAGCAGTACTTC

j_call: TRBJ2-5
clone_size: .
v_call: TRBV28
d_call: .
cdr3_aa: CASTGWVFDQETQYF
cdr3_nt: TGTGCCAGCACGGGATGGGTTTTCGACCAAGAGACCCAGTACTTC

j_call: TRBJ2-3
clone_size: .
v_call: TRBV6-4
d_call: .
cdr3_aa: CASSDSRGTDTQYF
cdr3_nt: TGTGCCAGCAGTGATTCCCGGGGAACAGATACGCAGTATTTT

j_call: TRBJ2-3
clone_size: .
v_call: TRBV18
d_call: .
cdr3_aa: CASSPPNSGGFTDTQYF
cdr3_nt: TGTGCCAGCTCACCACCGAATAGCGGCGGCTTCACAGATACGCAGTATTTT

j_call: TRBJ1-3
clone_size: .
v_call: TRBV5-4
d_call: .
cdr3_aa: CASSSWAGNTIYF
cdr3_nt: TGTGCCAGCAGCTCCTGGGCTGGAAACACCATATATTTT

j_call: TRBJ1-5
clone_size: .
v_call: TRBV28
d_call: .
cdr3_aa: CASSSPQFSNQPQHF
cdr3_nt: TGTGCCAGCAGTTCCCCACAGTTTAGCAATCAGCCCCAGCATTTT

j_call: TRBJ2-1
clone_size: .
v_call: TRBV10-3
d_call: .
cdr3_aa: CAIRGVGQLYSYNEQFF
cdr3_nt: TGTGCCATCAGGGGGGTGGGACAACTTTATTCCTACAATGAGCAGTTCTTC

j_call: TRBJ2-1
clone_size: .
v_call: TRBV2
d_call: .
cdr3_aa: CASSEGRAFEQFF
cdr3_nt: TGTGCCAGCAGTGAAGGAAGGGCGTTTGAGCAGTTCTTC

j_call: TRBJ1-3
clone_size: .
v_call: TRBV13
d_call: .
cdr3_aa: CASSERQGNTIYF
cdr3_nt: TGTGCCAGCAGTGAGAGACAGGGAAACACCATATATTTT

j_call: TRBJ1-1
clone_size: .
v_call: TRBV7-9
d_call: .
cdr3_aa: CASSLSRVGAFF
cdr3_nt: TGTGCCAGCAGCTTATCTAGGGTGGGGGCTTTCTTT

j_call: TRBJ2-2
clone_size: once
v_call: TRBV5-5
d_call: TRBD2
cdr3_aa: CASSVSGSGAGELFF
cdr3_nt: TGTGCCAGCAGCGTTAGCGGGAGCGGGGCCGGGGAGCTGTTTTTT

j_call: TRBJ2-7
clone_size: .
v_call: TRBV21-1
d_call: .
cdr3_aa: CASSLRTPREQYF
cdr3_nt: TGTGCCAGCAGCCTCAGAACCCCGCGAGAGCAGTACTTC

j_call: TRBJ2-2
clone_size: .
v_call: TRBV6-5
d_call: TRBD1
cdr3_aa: CASSQTGYGTGELFF
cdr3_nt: TGTGCCAGCAGCCAGACAGGGTATGGCACCGGGGAGCTGTTTTTT

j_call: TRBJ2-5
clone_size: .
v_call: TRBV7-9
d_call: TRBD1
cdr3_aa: CASSLRPRDRGRETQYF
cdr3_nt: TGTGCCAGCAGCTTAAGACCCCGGGACAGGGGGCGGGAGACCCAGTACTTC

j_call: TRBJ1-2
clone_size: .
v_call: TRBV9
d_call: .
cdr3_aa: CASSGRPPYGYTF
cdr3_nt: TGTGCCAGCAGCGGACGCCCCCCTTATGGCTACACCTTC

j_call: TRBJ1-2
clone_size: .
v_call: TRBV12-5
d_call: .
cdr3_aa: CASGLVGQRYGYTF
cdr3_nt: TGTGCTAGTGGTTTGGTAGGACAGCGCTATGGCTACACCTTC

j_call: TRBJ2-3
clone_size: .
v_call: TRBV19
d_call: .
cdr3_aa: CASSIGERDTQYF
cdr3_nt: TGTGCCAGTAGTATAGGGGAGAGGGATACGCAGTATTTT

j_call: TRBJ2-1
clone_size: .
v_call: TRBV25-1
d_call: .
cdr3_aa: CASSGGRRQFF
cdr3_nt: TGTGCCAGCAGTGGAGGGAGGAGGCAGTTCTTC

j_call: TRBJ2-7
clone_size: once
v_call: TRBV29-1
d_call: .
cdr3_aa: CSVAARDEQYF
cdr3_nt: TGCAGCGTTGCGGCCAGGGACGAGCAGTACTTC

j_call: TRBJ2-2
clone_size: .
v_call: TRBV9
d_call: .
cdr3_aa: CASSDSLGGTGELFF
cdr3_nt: TGTGCCAGCAGCGATTCCCTGGGAGGCACCGGGGAGCTGTTTTTT

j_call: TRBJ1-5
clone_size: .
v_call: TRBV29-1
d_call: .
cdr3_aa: CSVGQLDSNQPQHF
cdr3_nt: TGCAGCGTTGGGCAGCTCGATAGCAATCAGCCCCAGCATTTT

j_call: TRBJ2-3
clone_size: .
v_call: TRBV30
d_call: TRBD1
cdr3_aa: CAWSGGQGAADTQYF
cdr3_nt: TGTGCCTGGAGTGGAGGACAGGGGGCCGCAGATACGCAGTATTTT